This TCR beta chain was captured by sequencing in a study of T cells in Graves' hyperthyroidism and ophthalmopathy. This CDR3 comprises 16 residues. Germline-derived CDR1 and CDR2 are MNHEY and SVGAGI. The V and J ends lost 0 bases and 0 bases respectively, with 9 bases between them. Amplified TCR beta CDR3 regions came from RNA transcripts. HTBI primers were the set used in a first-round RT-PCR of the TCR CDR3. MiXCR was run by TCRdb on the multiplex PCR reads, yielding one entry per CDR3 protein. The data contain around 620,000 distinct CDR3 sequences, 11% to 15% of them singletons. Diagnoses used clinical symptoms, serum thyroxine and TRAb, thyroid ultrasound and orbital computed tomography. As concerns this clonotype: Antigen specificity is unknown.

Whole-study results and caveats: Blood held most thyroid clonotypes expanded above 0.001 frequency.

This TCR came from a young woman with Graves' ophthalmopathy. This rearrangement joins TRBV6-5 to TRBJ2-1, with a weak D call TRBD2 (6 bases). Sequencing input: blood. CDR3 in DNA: TGTGCCAGCAGTTACTCGCCTAGCGTCTCCTACAATGAGCAGTTCTTC. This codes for CASSYSPSVSYNEQFF.